Listed below are T cell receptor beta chains from one sample, sequenced in a study of early T cells in non-severe SARS-CoV-2 infection. TCRdb used MiXCR to reprocess the 5' RACE reads, holding one entry per CDR3 protein. The sample carries approximately 71,000 distinct CDR3 sequences, around 12% recorded once. Input material: whole blood. The origin of the receptors is an adult who was a healthcare worker with PCR-confirmed SARS-CoV-2 infection or an uninfected control (not recorded which). Each CDR3 is given with its conserved first and last residue. Each record gives: clone size, CDR3 length, V gene, D gene, J gene, CDR3 protein, CDR3 DNA. The D gene is left open where the match is weak. Clone size is not always given. Where it is, it says once, few, many or a class for expanded clones.

many	13	TRBV5-4	.	TRBJ2-2	CASNVQGTGELFF	TGTGCCAGCAACGTACAGGGCACCGGGGAGCTGTTTTTT
.	14	TRBV12-3/TRBV12-4	TRBD1	TRBJ1-1	CASSQQGQNTDAFF	TGTGCCAGCAGTCAACAGGGGCAGAACACTGATGCTTTCTTT
few	15	TRBV7-2	.	TRBJ1-5	CASSFSGGADQPQHF	TGTGCCAGCAGCTTTTCTGGGGGCGCGGATCAGCCCCAGCATTTT
few	14	TRBV20-1	TRBD2	TRBJ2-1	CSARVLAGINEQFF	TGCAGTGCTAGAGTCCTAGCGGGAATCAATGAGCAGTTCTTC
many	16	TRBV5-1	.	TRBJ2-2	CASSLEAGLNTGELFF	TGCGCCAGCAGCTTGGAAGCGGGTCTAAACACCGGGGAGCTGTTTTTT
many	13	TRBV4-1	.	TRBJ1-1	CASSQVPGPEAFF	TGCGCCAGCAGCCAAGTTCCAGGGCCTGAAGCTTTCTTT
.	15	TRBV11-3	TRBD1	TRBJ2-3	CASSPTTGLTDTQYF	TGTGCCAGCAGTCCTACGACAGGGCTCACAGATACGCAGTATTTT
.	15	TRBV12-3/TRBV12-4	TRBD2	TRBJ2-2	CASRRTSGGAGELFF	TGTGCCAGCAGACGGACTAGCGGGGGGGCTGGGGAGCTGTTTTTT
.	16	TRBV6-1	TRBD1	TRBJ2-3	CASSEAPGQGADTQYF	TGTGCCAGCAGTGAAGCGCCGGGACAGGGGGCAGATACGCAGTATTTT
many	17	TRBV20-1	.	TRBJ1-5	CSAAKGSGRISNQPQHF	TGCAGTGCGGCCAAAGGGTCCGGGCGGATCAGCAATCAGCCCCAGCATTTT
.	18	TRBV4-1	TRBD2	TRBJ2-6	CASSQAPSGRAGANVLTF	TGCGCCAGCAGCCAAGCACCTAGCGGGAGGGCTGGGGCCAACGTCCTGACTTTC
many	15	TRBV10-1	.	TRBJ2-7	CASSEDGTGRDEQYF	TGCGCCAGCAGTGAAGACGGGACCGGTCGGGACGAGCAGTACTTC
many	14	TRBV28	TRBD1	TRBJ2-5	CASSSGTVQETQYF	TGTGCCAGCAGTTCTGGGACAGTACAAGAGACCCAGTACTTC
many	13	TRBV3-1	.	TRBJ1-5	CASSRQAGQPQHF	TGTGCCAGCAGTCGACAGGCCGGTCAGCCCCAGCATTTT
.	11	TRBV20-1	.	TRBJ2-5	CSANHQETQYF	TGCAGTGCTAACCACCAGGAGACCCAGTACTTC
many	14	TRBV7-2	.	TRBJ1-2	CASSLGGVSAGYTF	TGTGCCAGCAGCTTGGGGGGTGTCTCGGCGGGCTACACCTTC
.	15	TRBV2	.	TRBJ2-1	CASSEGGERGNEQFF	TGTGCCAGCAGTGAAGGAGGGGAAAGGGGGAATGAGCAGTTCTTC
few	13	TRBV30	.	TRBJ2-5	CAWRGLKQETQYF	TGTGCCTGGAGAGGACTAAAACAAGAGACCCAGTACTTC
few	13	TRBV6-6	.	TRBJ2-7	CASSYSYDYEQYF	TGTGCCAGCAGTTACTCGTACGACTACGAGCAGTACTTC
many	15	TRBV6-2/TRBV6-3	.	TRBJ2-2	CASRKAGPGAGELFF	TGTGCCAGCAGAAAGGCGGGCCCAGGGGCCGGGGAGCTGTTTTTT
few	16	TRBV9	.	TRBJ2-1	CASSVDITRSGNEQFF	TGTGCCAGCAGCGTAGACATTACCCGAAGCGGCAATGAGCAGTTCTTC
.	15	TRBV5-1	.	TRBJ2-3	CTSSLLGTSTDTQYF	TGCACCAGCAGCTTACTCGGGACTAGCACAGATACGCAGTATTTT
few	16	TRBV12-3/TRBV12-4	.	TRBJ2-2	CASSASGTGRNGELFF	TGTGCCAGCAGTGCTTCGGGGACGGGGAGGAACGGGGAGCTGTTTTTT
.	12	TRBV2	.	TRBJ2-1	CASSTGFNEQFF	TGTGCCAGCAGTACGGGCTTCAATGAGCAGTTCTTC
few	18	TRBV4-1	.	TRBJ2-1	CASSQEWRAMWPTNEQFF	TGCGCCAGCAGCCAAGAGTGGCGGGCGATGTGGCCTACGAATGAGCAGTTCTTC
.	14	TRBV9	TRBD2	TRBJ2-7	CASSVNSGGYEQYF	TGTGCCAGCAGCGTCAATAGCGGGGGCTACGAGCAGTACTTC
many	16	TRBV18	.	TRBJ1-2	CASSRPRNGLDYGYTF	TGTGCCAGCTCACGCCCTAGGAACGGGCTGGACTATGGCTACACCTTC
many	14	TRBV7-9	.	TRBJ2-5	CASSLWGPQETQYF	TGTGCCAGCAGCTTATGGGGGCCTCAAGAGACCCAGTACTTC
.	13	TRBV2	.	TRBJ1-2	CASSEGADYGYTF	TGTGCCAGCAGTGAGGGGGCAGACTATGGCTACACCTTC
many	15	TRBV5-4	TRBD2	TRBJ2-4	CASSPGGLAENIQYF	TGTGCCAGCAGCCCGGGGGGACTAGCGGAAAACATTCAGTACTTC
.	14	TRBV7-8	TRBD1	TRBJ1-5	CASSLDRGRKPQHF	TGTGCCAGCAGCTTAGACAGGGGGCGCAAGCCCCAGCATTTT
.	13	TRBV7-9	.	TRBJ1-1	CASSLVPFSEAFF	TGTGCCAGCAGCTTAGTACCCTTCTCTGAAGCTTTCTTT
many	11	TRBV7-2	.	TRBJ2-1	CASRGWHEQFF	TGTGCCAGCAGGGGCTGGCATGAGCAGTTCTTC
few	13	TRBV2	.	TRBJ2-7	CASTLEILDEQYF	TGTGCCAGCACCTTGGAAATTTTGGACGAGCAGTACTTC
many	15	TRBV20-1	.	TRBJ1-5	CSARKDGVATQPQHF	TGCAGTGCTAGAAAAGATGGGGTAGCAACGCAGCCCCAGCATTTT
.	12	TRBV30	TRBD1	TRBJ2-1	CASDRGRVEQFF	TGTGCCTCGGACAGGGGGCGGGTGGAGCAGTTCTTC
.	14	TRBV6-6	TRBD1	TRBJ2-1	CASVPRGQGNEQFF	TGTGCCAGCGTCCCCAGGGGGCAAGGCAATGAGCAGTTCTTC
.	14	TRBV6-5	.	TRBJ2-5	CASSYSLLWETQYF	TGTGCCAGCAGTTACTCGTTGTTGTGGGAGACCCAGTACTTC
.	15	TRBV24-1	.	TRBJ2-3	CATSDFWGAEDTQYF	TGTGCCACCAGTGATTTTTGGGGGGCTGAAGATACGCAGTATTTT
.	14	TRBV12-3/TRBV12-4	TRBD1	TRBJ2-7	CASSLRDRRYEQYF	TGTGCCAGCAGCCTACGGGACAGACGGTACGAGCAGTACTTC
many	15	TRBV7-3	.	TRBJ1-6	CASSAQESYNSPLHF	TGTGCCAGCAGCGCCCAGGAGTCCTATAATTCACCCCTCCACTTT
.	12	TRBV29-1	.	TRBJ2-7	CSFWTGSYEQYF	TGCAGCTTCTGGACTGGCTCCTACGAGCAGTACTTC
many	15	TRBV5-4	.	TRBJ2-1	CASSLVGSRSNEQFF	TGTGCCAGCAGCTTGGTCGGGTCAAGGAGCAATGAGCAGTTCTTC
.	15	TRBV6-5	.	TRBJ2-1	CASIPASNSYNEQFF	TGTGCCAGCATTCCAGCGTCAAACTCCTACAATGAGCAGTTCTTC
few	10	TRBV29-1	.	TRBJ1-3	CSVAENTIYF	TGCAGCGTTGCTGAAAACACCATATATTTT
few	14	TRBV5-4	.	TRBJ1-1	CASSSRQVNTEAFF	TGTGCCAGCAGCTCCCGACAGGTGAACACTGAAGCTTTCTTT
few	15	TRBV10-2	TRBD2	TRBJ2-2	CATREGGGAPGELFF	TGCGCCACTCGGGAGGGCGGAGGGGCTCCCGGGGAGCTGTTTTTT